This T cell receptor (beta chain) was identified during a study of CD8 T cells in Susac syndrome. Blood CD8+ and CD4+ T cells underwent high-throughput TCR beta sequencing. Patients with stable or active relapsing-remitting disease, all of them treatment-naive, made up the multiple sclerosis controls. Negative isolation yielded CD8+ and CD4+ T cells; FACS enriched TEMRA cells. Reverse transcription of roughly 0.5 to 1 ug RNA was performed with random hexamers. Across 54 Vbeta and 13 Jbeta, TCR beta CDR3 was amplified with immunoSEQ multiplex PCR. TCRdb used MiXCR to reprocess the immunoSEQ multiplex PCR reads, holding one entry per CDR3 protein. In the table there are more than 100,000 distinct CDR3 sequences, around 85% of which are singletons. This CDR3 is built from 16 residues. The V gene's germline CDR1 is MRHNA and CDR2 SNTAGT. J lost 5 bases, V lost 2 bases, and 6 bases had no gene match.

V usage is TRBV6-4 and J usage is TRBJ2-2, with TRBD1 matching 9 bases. The TCR sequence derives from a human donor with multiple sclerosis. Sequencing input: CD8+ T cells from PBMCs. This CDR3 is CASSDKGQGKTGELFF. The DNA of the CDR3 is TGTGCCAGCAGTGACAAGGGACAGGGAAAAACCGGGGAGCTGTTTTTT.